This T cell receptor (beta chain) was recorded in a study of breast tumors, draining lymph nodes, adjacent tissues. Study-wide findings and caveats: The data were judged consistent with most tumor T cells coming from lymph node and expanding in tumor. Tumor TCR diversity was below lymph nodes but above nontumor tissue. Data only fit, rather than demonstrated, lymph node origin of most tumor T cells. Luminal-like breast cancer showed significantly greater tumor-nontumor repertoire similarity than basal-like breast cancer did.

The V segment lost 5 bases and the J segment 7 bases; nucleotides outside the gene matches: 5. The germline V gene has CDR1 MNHEY and CDR2 SVGAGI. The CDR3 has 14 amino acids. One entry per CDR3 protein results from TCRdb running MiXCR on the multiplex PCR reads. The table has 150,000 to 250,000 distinct CDR3 sequences, around 29% seen once; the top ten hold 4% to 4.5%. Samples came from axillary lymph nodes draining the breast cancer. This clonotype was observed at least ten times. What it recognizes is unknown. The genes are TRBV6-5 and TRBJ1-6; 7 nucleotides agree with TRBD1. The receptor was isolated from a female donor with breast cancer. Some clones in this sample may be carry-over from other donors' samples. Input material: axillary lymph node tissue. Here the CDR3 reads CASSRDSLNSPLHF. CDR3 nucleotides: TGTGCCAGCAGTAGGGACAGCCTAAATTCACCCCTCCACTTT.